This paragraph covers one TCR beta chain sequence. V was clipped by 3 bases and J by 6 bases, with 8 bases between them. The CDR3 has 12 amino acids. Germline loops: CDR1 SQVTM, CDR2 ANQGSEA. Produced via immunoSEQ multiplex PCR; TCRdb's table is partial and in-frame only. The table has 100,000 to 110,000 clones, about 90% seen once; the top ten hold 5%. This sample is drawn from a study of blood T cell repertoires in COVID-19. In the study overall: Some COVID-19 samples were acute and others convalescent; all came from the United States, Italy and Spain.

J is TRBJ1-4 and V is TRBV29-1; D is undetermined. The specimen sequenced was peripheral blood. The sequence came from a human donor in a cohort sampled during active COVID-19. The CDR3 sequence is CSVEARDEKLFF. In DNA, the CDR3 is TGCAGCGTTGAGGCGAGGGATGAAAAACTGTTTTTT.